The 10 T cell receptor beta chains in this list originate from one sample, sequenced in a study of cytomegalovirus exposure and HLA in healthy donors. PCR involved 60 Vbeta and 13 Jbeta primers. Using immunoSEQ multiplex PCR, the repertoire was profiled, and TCRdb retains in-frame clones only, with some absent. Among 62,000 or so clones listed, 65% to 90% were seen once. What was sequenced was PBMCs. The source of these receptors is a man aged 25 to 45 in good health and CMV-seronegative.

This rearrangement joins TRBV15 to TRBJ1-5, with D possibly TRBD1 on 6 matching bases. Trimming removed 0 bases from V and 3 bases from J, with 9 bases in between. Germline lookup yields CDR1 LNHNV and CDR2 YYDKDF (reference sequence). The CDR3 covers 15 residues. Here the CDR3 reads CATSRDRGFNQPQHF. CDR3 nucleotides: TGTGCCACCAGCAGAGACAGGGGATTCAATCAGCCCCAGCATTTT.

This chain uses TRBV4-3 with TRBJ1-2; no firm D call. V was pared by 0 bases and J by 2 bases, with 10 bases between. The CDR3 has 15 residues. Germline-derived CDR1 and CDR2 are LGHNA and YSLEER. The CDR3 DNA reads TGCGCCAGCAGCCAAGATTTTGGGCAGAACTATGGCTACACCTTC. Its protein is CASSQDFGQNYGYTF.

There are a few counts of this clone. The V gene is TRBV6-5, the J gene TRBJ1-6; D remains unclear. Germline CDR1 is MNHEY and CDR2 is SVGAGI. The V end lost 2 bases, the J end lost 10 bases, and 9 bases lay between the germline ends. This CDR3 has 13 residues. The CDR3 nucleotides are TGTGCCAGCAGTTACGAGGATTACTCACCCCTCCACTTT. Protein: CASSYEDYSPLHF.

This chain connects TRBV5-4 to TRBJ2-3, with TRBD1 as a possible D gene (5 bases). CDR1 is SGHNT, CDR2 YYREEE, per germline (reference sequence). The CDR3 spans 15 residues. The V and J ends lost 5 bases and 2 bases respectively, with 15 bases between them. For the CDR3, the DNA is TGTGCCAGCAGGCTACAGGTTGGGGACACAGATACGCAGTATTTT. Translating gives CASRLQVGDTDTQYF.

The rearrangement joins TRBV9 to TRBJ1-2; D may be TRBD1 (5 bases). Germline V gene lookup returns CDR1 SGDLS and CDR2 YYNGEE. Trimming took off 3 bases at V and 4 bases at J, with 16 bases between the two ends. CDR3 length: 15 amino acids. CDR3 loop: CASSAPRGGTYGYTF. CDR3 DNA: TGTGCCAGCAGCGCCCCTCGGGGGGGTACCTATGGCTACACCTTC. Drawing the rest from reference TRBV9 and TRBJ1-2, the complete variable domain is DSGVTQTPKHLITATGQRVTLRCSPRSGDLSVYWYQQSLDQGLQFLIQYYNGEERAKGNILERFSAQQFPDLHSELNLSSLELGDSALYFCASSAPRGGTYGYTFGSGTRLTVV.

This chain joins TRBV19 and TRBJ1-2; 11 bases are a match to TRBD1. Germline CDR1 and CDR2: LNHDA and SQIVND (reference sequence). The V and J ends lost 4 bases and 8 bases, in that order; junction bases with no gene match: 6. The CDR3 sequence is 14 residues long. CDR3 DNA sequence: TGTGCCAGTAGTACGACCGGGACAGGGGGAGGCTACACCTTC. Its translation: CASSTTGTGGGYTF. The whole variable domain, remainder taken from reference TRBV19 and TRBJ1-2, is DGGITQSPKYLFRKEGQNVTLSCEQNLNHDAMYWYRQDPGQGLRLIYYSQIVNDFQKGDIAEGYSVSREKKESFPLTVTSAQKNPTAFYLCASSTTGTGGGYTFGSGTRLTVV.

V gene TRBV6-6 combines with J gene TRBJ1-5; no clear D. The CDR3 sequence is 13 residues long. The germline CDR1 and CDR2 sequences are MNHNY and SVGAGI (reference sequence). Trimming shortened V by 6 bases and J by 2 bases, and 8 bases separated the two germline ends. The CDR3 reads CASRLERNQPQHF. CDR3 coding DNA: TGTGCCAGCAGGTTGGAGCGCAATCAGCCCCAGCATTTT.

The genes are TRBV4-1 and TRBJ1-2; 10 nucleotides align to TRBD1. The germline V gene has CDR1 MGHRA and CDR2 YSYEKL. The CDR3 sequence is 15 residues long. V was clipped by 1 base and J by 3 bases; unmatched bases: 2. The CDR3 coding sequence is TGCGCCAGCAGCCAAGGACAGGGGGCGGACTATGGCTACACCTTC. Amino acid sequence: CASSQGQGADYGYTF.

This clone was seen once. The chain combines TRBV7-2 with TRBJ1-2; weak D call: TRBD1 (6 bases). V shed 1 base and J shed 4 bases, with 10 bases lying between them. Germline V gene lookup returns CDR1 SGHTA and CDR2 FQGNSA. There are 14 residues in the CDR3. This CDR3 is CASSLDTGTYGYTF. Written as DNA, the CDR3 is TGTGCCAGCAGCTTAGACACAGGGACCTATGGCTACACCTTC.

The chain combines TRBV20-1 with TRBJ2-1; the D gene is possibly TRBD2 (6 bases). The germline V and J ends were trimmed by 8 bases and 8 bases, with 10 bases remaining between them. The CDR3 runs to 10 residues. The V gene's germline CDR1 is DFQATT and CDR2 SNEGSKA (reference sequence). CDR3 protein: CSLRGDEQFF. The CDR3 DNA sequence: TGCAGTCTTCGCGGGGATGAGCAGTTCTTC.